What follows is one TCR beta chain and its context. This specimen belongs to a study of T cell changes during pregnancy in multiple sclerosis. The trim removed 3 bases at V and 6 bases at J, leaving 12 bases unmatched. The CDR3 has 16 residues. The germline gives CDR1 SGHRS, CDR2 YFSETQ. Measured with immunoSEQ multiplex PCR; TCRdb has only the in-frame clones, and not every one. Of tens of thousands of clones detected, under 95% appear once; the ten largest clones hold approximately 0.97%. This rearrangement joins TRBV5-1 to TRBJ2-3; 8 positions match TRBD2. The receptor's source is a female donor with multiple sclerosis, enrolled in a pregnancy study. Material: peripheral blood, obtained before pregnancy. CDR3 amino acids: CASSSVPGLDSDTQYF. The CDR3 DNA is TGCGCCAGCAGCTCGGTCCCGGGACTAGACTCTGATACGCAGTATTTT.